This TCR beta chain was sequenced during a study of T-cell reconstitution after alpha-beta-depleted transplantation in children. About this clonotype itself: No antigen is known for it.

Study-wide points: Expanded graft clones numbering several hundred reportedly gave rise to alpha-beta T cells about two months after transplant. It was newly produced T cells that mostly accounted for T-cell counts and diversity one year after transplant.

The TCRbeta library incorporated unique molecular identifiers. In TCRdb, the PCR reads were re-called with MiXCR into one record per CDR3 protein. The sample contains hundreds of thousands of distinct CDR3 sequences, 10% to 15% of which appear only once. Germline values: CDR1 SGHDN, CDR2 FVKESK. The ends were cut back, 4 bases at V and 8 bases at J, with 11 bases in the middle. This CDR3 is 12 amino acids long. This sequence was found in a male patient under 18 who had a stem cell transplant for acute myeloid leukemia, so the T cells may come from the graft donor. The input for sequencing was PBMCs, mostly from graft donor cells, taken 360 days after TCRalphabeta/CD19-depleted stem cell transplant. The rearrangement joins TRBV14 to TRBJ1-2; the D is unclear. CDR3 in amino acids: CASSPTRWGYTF. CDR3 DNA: TGTGCCAGCAGCCCGACACGATGGGGCTACACCTTC.